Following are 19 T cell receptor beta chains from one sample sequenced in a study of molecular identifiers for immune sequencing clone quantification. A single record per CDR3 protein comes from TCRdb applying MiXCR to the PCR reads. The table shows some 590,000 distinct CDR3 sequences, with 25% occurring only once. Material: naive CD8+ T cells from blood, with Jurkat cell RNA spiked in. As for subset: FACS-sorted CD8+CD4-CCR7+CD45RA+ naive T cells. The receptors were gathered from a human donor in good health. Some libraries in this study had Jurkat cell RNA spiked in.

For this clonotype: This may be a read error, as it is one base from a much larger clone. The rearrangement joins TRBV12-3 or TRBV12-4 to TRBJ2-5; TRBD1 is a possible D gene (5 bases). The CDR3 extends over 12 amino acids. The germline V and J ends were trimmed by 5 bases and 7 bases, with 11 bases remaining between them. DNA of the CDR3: TGTGCCAGCAGTCCCCGCCAGGGGACCCAGTACTTC. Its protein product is CASSPRQGTQYF.

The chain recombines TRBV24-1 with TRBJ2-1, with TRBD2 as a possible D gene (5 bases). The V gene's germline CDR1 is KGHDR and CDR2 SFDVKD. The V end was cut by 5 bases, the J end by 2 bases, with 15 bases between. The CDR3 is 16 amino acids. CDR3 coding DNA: TGTGCCACCAGTGGGGGAGCTAGAGGCGCCTACAATGAGCAGTTCTTC. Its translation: CATSGGARGAYNEQFF.

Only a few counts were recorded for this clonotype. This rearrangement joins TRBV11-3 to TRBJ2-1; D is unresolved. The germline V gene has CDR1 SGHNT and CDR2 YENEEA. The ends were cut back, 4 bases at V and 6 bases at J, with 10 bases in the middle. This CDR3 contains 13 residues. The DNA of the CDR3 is TGTGCCAGCAGCTCCACAATCACCAATGAGCAGTTCTTC. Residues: CASSSTITNEQFF.

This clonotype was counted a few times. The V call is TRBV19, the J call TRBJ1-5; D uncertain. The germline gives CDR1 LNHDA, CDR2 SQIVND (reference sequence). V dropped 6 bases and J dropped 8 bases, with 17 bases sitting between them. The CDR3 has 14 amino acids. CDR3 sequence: CASSPDTWFKPQHF. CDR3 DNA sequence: TGTGCCAGTAGCCCAGACACCTGGTTTAAGCCCCAGCATTTT.

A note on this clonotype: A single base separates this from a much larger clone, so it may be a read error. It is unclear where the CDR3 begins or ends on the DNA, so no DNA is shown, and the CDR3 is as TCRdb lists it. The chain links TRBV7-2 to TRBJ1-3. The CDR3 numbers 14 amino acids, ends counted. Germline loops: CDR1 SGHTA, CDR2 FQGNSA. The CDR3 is CASSFFGSGNTTYF.

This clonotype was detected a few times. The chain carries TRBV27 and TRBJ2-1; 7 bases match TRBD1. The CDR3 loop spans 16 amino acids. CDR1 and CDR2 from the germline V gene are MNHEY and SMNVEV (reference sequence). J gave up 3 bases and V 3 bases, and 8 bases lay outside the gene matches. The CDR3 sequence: CASSFLQGINYNEQFF. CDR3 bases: TGTGCCAGCAGTTTCCTACAGGGGATCAACTACAATGAGCAGTTCTTC.

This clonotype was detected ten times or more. CDR3 sequence reads: CASSLVAFYEQYF. CDR3 nucleotides: TGTGCCAGCAGCTTAGTCGCGTTCTACGAGCAGTACTTC. V gene TRBV7-2 combines with J gene TRBJ2-7; unclear D gene. The germline CDR1 and CDR2 sequences are SGHTA and FQGNSA. This CDR3 is built from 13 residues. Trimming stripped 1 base from V and 3 bases from J, with 7 bases between.

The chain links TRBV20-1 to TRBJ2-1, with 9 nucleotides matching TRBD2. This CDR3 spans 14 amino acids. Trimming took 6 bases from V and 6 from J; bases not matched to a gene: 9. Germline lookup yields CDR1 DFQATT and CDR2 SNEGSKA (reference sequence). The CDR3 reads CSATSQAGGNEQFF. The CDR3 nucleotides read TGCAGTGCGACTTCCCAAGCGGGAGGCAATGAGCAGTTCTTC.

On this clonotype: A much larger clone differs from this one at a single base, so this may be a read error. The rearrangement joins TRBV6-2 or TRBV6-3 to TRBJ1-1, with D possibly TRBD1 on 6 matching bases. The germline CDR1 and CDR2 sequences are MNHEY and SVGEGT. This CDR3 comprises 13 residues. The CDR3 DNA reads TGTGCCAGCAGTTACTACAGGGCAGGTGAAGCTCTCTTT. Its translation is CASSYYRAGEALF.

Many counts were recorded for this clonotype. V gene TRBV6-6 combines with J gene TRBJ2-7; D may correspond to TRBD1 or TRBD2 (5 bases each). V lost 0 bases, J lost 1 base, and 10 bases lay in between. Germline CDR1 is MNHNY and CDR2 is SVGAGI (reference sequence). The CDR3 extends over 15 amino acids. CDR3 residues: CASSYSTGASYEQYF. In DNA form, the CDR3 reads TGTGCCAGCAGTTACTCGACCGGGGCGTCCTACGAGCAGTACTTC.

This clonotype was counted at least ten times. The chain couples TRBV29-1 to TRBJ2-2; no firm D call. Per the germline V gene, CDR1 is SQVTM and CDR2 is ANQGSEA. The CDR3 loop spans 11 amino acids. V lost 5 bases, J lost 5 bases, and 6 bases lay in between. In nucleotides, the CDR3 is TGCAGCGTTTTAGGGACCGGGGAGCTGTTTTTT. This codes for CSVLGTGELFF.

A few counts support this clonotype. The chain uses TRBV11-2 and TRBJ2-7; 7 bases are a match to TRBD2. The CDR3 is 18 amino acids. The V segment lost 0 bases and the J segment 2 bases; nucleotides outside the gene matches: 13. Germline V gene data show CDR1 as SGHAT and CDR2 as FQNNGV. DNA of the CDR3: TGTGCCAGCAGCTTAGAGGGGGTTGTGGGGACTAATCCCTACGAGCAGTACTTC. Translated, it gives CASSLEGVVGTNPYEQYF.

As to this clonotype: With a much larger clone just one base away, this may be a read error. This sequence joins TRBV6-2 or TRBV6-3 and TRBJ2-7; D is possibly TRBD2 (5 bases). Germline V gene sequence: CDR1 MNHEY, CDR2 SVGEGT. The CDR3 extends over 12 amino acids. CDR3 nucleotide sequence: TGTGCCGGCAGGACGGGGTCTTGGGAGCAGTACTTC. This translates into CAGRTGSWEQYF.

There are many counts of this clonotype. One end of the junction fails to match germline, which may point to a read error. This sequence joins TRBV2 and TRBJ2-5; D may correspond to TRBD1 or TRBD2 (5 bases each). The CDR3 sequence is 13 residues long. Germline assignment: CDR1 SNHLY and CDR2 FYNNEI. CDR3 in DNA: TGTGCCAGCAGTGGCGAGCCCTTAGGGACCAAGTACTTC. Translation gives CASSGEPLGTKYF.

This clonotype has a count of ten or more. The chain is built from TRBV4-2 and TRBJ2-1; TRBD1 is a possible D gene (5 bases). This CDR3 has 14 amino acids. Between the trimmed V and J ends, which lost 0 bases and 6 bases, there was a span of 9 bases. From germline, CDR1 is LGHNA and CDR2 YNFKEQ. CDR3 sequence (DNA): TGTGCCAGCAGCCAAGATGAAAGGGGCAATGAGCAGTTCTTC. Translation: CASSQDERGNEQFF.

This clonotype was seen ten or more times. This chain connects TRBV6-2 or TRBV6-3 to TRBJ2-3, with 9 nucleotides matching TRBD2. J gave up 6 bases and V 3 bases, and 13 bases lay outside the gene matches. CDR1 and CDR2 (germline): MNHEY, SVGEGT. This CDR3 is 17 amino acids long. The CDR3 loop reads CASSYGRASGDSDTQYF. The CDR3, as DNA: TGTGCCAGCAGTTATGGTCGGGCTAGCGGGGACAGTGATACGCAGTATTTT.

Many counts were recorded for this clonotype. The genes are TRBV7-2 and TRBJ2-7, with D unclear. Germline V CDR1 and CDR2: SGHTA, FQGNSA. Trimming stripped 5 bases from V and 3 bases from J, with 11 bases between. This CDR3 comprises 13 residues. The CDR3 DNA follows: TGTGCCAGCAGCCCCCTTGGACGCTACGAGCAGTACTTC. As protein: CASSPLGRYEQYF.

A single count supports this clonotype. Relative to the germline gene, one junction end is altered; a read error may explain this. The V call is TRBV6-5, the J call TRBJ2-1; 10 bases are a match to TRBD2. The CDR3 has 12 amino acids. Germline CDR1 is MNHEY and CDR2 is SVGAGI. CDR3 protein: CASSLAGVEQIF. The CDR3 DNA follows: TGTGCCAGCAGCCTAGCGGGGGTTGAGCAGATCTTC.

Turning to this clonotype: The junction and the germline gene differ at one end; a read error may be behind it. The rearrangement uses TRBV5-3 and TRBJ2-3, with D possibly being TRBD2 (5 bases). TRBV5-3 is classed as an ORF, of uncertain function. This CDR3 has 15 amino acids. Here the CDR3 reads CASSFRLGSADTQYF. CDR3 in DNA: TGTGCCAGCAGCTTTCGGCTGGGGAGTGCAGATACGCAGTATTTT.